The clone carrying this TCR beta chain was counted many times. V lost 4 bases to trimming and J lost 2 bases, with 17 bases between them. Germline V gene sequence: CDR1 SGHRS, CDR2 YFSETQ. CDR3 length equals 16 residues. The sample belongs to a study of regulatory T cells in long-lasting Graves disease. iRepertoire HTBI primers and Arm-PCR of CDR3 regions built TCR beta libraries. Per the original methods: Samples revealed 62 TRBV and approximately 15 TRBJ segments. TCRdb reprocessed the multiplex PCR reads with MiXCR, giving one entry per CDR3 protein. These V and J calls are TCRdb output, not the study's own analysis. Altogether around 450,000 distinct CDR3 sequences are present, 15% being singletons, with the ten largest covering approximately 7.8%. Time point indicated: newly diagnosed GD, antithyroid drugs for less than 3 months. PBMCs were the source of the RNA used for TCR sequencing. These data were also reused for a study on T cells in Graves' hyperthyroidism and ophthalmopathy.

The sequencing here drew on peripheral blood mononuclear cells (PBMCs), taken at new diagnosis, from a patient treated with antithyroid drugs. The TCR sequence derives from a woman between 40 and 50 years old with Graves disease. The rearrangement joins TRBV5-1 to TRBJ2-3; D might be TRBD1 (6 bases). DNA of the CDR3: TGCGCCAGCAGCCTACAGGGCTATGGTCCCACAGATACGCAGTATTTT. This gives the protein CASSLQGYGPTDTQYF.